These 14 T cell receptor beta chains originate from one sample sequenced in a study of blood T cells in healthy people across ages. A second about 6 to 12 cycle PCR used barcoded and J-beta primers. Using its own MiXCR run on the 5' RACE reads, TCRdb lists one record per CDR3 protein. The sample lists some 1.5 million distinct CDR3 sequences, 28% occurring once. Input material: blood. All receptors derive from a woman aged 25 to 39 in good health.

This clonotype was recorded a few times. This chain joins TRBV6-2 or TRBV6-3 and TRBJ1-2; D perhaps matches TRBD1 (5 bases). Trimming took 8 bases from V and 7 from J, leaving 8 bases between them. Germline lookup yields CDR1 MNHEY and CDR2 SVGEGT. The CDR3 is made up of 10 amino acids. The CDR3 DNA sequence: TGTGCCAGCGCCGACAGTGGCTACACCTTC. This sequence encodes CASADSGYTF.

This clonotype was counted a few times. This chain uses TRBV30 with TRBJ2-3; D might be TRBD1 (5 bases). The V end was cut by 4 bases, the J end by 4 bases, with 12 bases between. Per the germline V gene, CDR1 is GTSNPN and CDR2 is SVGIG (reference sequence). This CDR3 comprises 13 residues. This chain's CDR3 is CAWNTKGADTQYF. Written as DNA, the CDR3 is TGTGCCTGGAATACGAAAGGGGCAGATACGCAGTATTTT.

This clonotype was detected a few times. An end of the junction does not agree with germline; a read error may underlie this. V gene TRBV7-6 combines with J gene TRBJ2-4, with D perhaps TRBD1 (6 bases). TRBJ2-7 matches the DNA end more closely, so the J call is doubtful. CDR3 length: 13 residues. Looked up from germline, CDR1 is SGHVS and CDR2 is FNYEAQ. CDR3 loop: CVSSANREYEQYF. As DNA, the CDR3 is TGTGTCAGCAGCGCCAACAGGGAATACGAGCAGTACTTC.

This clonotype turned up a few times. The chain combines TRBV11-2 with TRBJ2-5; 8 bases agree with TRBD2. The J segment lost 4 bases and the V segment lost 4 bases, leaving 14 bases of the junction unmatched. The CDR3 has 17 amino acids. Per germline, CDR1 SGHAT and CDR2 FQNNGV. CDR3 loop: CASSSLPGRGDRETQYF. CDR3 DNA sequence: TGTGCCAGCAGCTCCTTACCCGGGCGGGGGGACCGAGAGACCCAGTACTTC.

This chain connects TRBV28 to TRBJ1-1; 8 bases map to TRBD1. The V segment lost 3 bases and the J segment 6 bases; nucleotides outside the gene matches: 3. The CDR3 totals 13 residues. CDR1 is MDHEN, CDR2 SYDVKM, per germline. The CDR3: CASSLPTGAEAFF. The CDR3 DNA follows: TGTGCCAGCAGTTTGCCGACAGGGGCTGAAGCTTTCTTT.

In DNA form, the CDR3 reads TGTGCCAGCAGGACCGGGACAGTTGGGTCCTACGAGCAGTACTTC. This sequence encodes CASRTGTVGSYEQYF. The rearrangement links TRBV7-2 to TRBJ2-7; TRBD1 matches 7 bases. With 6 bases clipped from V and 1 base from J, the junction kept 9 bases outside the gene matches. This CDR3 has 15 amino acids. Germline lookup yields CDR1 SGHTA and CDR2 FQGNSA.

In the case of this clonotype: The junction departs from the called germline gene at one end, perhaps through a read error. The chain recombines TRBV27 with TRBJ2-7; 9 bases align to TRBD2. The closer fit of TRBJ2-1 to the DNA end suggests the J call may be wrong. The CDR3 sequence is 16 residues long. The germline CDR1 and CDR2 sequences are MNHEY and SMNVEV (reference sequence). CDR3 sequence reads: CVSSGLALAGVNEQFF. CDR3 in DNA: TGTGTCAGCAGTGGGCTCGCGTTAGCGGGGGTTAATGAGCAGTTCTTC.

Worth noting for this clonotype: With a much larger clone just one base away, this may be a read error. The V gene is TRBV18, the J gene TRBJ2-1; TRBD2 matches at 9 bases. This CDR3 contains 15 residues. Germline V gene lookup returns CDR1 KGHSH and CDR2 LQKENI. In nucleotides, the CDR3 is TGTGCCAGCCCACCGGCGGGAGGGCTTTACAATGAGCAGTTCTTC. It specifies CASPPAGGLYNEQFF.

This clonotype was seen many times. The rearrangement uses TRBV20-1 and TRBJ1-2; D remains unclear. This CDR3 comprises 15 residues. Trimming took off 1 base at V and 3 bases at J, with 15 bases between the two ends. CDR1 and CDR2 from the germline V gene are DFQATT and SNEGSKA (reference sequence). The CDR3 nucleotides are TGCAGTGCTAGAGCCCTTGTAGGGTTAGACTATGGCTACACCTTC. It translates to CSARALVGLDYGYTF.

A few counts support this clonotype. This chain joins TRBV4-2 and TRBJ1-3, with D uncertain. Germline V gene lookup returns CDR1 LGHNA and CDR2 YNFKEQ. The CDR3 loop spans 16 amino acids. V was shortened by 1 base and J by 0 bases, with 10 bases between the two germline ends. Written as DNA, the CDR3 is TGTGCCAGCAGCCAAGTGAGCGGATCCTCTGGAAACACCATATATTTT. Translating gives CASSQVSGSSGNTIYF.

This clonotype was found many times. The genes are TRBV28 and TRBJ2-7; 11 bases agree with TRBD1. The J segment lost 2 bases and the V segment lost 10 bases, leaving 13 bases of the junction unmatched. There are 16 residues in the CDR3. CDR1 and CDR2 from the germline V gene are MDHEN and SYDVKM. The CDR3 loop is CATTGGTGGAAYEQYF. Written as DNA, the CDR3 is TGTGCCACCACCGGGGGGACAGGGGGGGCCGCCTACGAGCAGTACTTC.

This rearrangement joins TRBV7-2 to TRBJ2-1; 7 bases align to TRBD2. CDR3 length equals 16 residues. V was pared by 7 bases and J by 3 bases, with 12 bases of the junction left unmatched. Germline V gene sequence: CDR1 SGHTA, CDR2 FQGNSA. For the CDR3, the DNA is TGTGCCAGCAACAACCCGGGGCTAGCGGACTACAATGAGCAGTTCTTC. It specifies CASNNPGLADYNEQFF.

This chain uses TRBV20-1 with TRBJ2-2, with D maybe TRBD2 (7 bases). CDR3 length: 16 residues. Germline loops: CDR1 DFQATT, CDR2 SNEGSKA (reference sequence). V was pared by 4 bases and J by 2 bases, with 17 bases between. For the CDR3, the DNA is TGCAGTGCTATCCGACTAGCAGGGGCTAACACCGGGGAGCTGTTTTTT. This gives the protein CSAIRLAGANTGELFF.

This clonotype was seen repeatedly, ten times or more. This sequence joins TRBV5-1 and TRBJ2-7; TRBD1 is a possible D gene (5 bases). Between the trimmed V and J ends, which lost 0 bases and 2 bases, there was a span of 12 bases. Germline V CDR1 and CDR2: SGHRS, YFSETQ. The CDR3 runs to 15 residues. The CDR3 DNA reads TGCGCCAGCAGCTTGGCCTCGGACACAGCCTACGAGCAGTACTTC. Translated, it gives CASSLASDTAYEQYF.